The 20 T cell receptor beta chains in this list originate from one sample, sequenced in a study of human T cells and chemical hapten exposure. The time point was: patch test 2, 6 weeks after DPC sensitization. Treatment: therapeutic diphenylcyclopropenone sensitization with weekly scalp DPC. One entry per CDR3 protein results from TCRdb running MiXCR on the RACE reads. The table includes 90,000 to 110,000 distinct CDR3 sequences, 9.2% detected once. Here the sequenced sample was whole blood, taken in connection with sensitization to the hapten diphenylcyclopropenone (DPC). Receptors originate from a woman aged 40 to 50 with alopecia areata. Some clones in this sample may be carry-over from other donors' samples.

In DNA, the CDR3 is TGTGCCACCAGCAGACCCGCGAGCGGGGGGGCGTGGGAGACCCAGTACTTC. Translating it yields CATSRPASGGAWETQYF. The chain couples TRBV15 to TRBJ2-5; TRBD2 aligns across 10 bases. The CDR3 spans 17 residues. V lost 2 bases, J lost 5 bases, and 11 bases stayed unmatched. Germline V gene data show CDR1 as LNHNV and CDR2 as YYDKDF (reference sequence).

This clonotype has a count of ten or more. The V and J genes are TRBV7-8 and TRBJ2-4, with a tentative D call TRBD2 (6 bases). The CDR3 has 15 amino acids. Germline CDR1 is SGHVS and CDR2 is FQNEAQ. V was clipped by 1 base and J by 6 bases, with 13 bases between them. CDR3 nucleotide sequence: TGTGCCAGCAGCTTAGTCGGAGGGCCCATAAACATTCAGTACTTC. Protein product: CASSLVGGPINIQYF. Full variable domain (missing parts from reference TRBV7-8 and TRBJ2-4): GAGVSQSPRYKVAKRGQDVALRCDPISGHVSLFWYQQALGQGPEFLTYFQNEAQLDKSGLPSDRFFAERPEGSVSTLKIQRTQQEDSAVYLCASSLVGGPINIQYFGAGTRLSVL.

This clonotype was counted at least ten times. This chain links TRBV5-6 with TRBJ2-5; D possibly corresponds to TRBD1 (6 bases). The CDR3 covers 14 residues. Trimming took off 4 bases at V and 0 bases at J, with 10 bases between the two ends. Germline assignment: CDR1 SGHDT and CDR2 YYEEEE. The CDR3: CASSVAGDQETQYF. The DNA for the CDR3 is TGTGCCAGCAGCGTCGCAGGGGACCAAGAGACCCAGTACTTC.

The table lists this clonotype with many counts. The V gene is TRBV11-3, the J gene TRBJ2-1; tentatively, D is TRBD1 (5 bases). Deletions cut 3 bases from V and 7 bases from J, with 13 bases between. Germline lookup yields CDR1 SGHNT and CDR2 YENEEA. This CDR3 region has 14 residues. CDR3 bases: TGTGCCAGCAGCTTGACGGCAGGGTCGAATGAGCAGTTCTTC. This codes for CASSLTAGSNEQFF.

This clonotype has more than one count but fewer than ten. The chain has TRBV28 and TRBJ2-7; 9 positions match TRBD1. J lost 3 bases, V lost 2 bases, and 8 bases had no gene match. This CDR3 contains 16 residues. Germline CDR1 and CDR2: MDHEN and SYDVKM. For the CDR3, the DNA is TGTGCCAGCAGTTTAGTTGGTACAGGGGGCCTCTACGAGCAGTACTTC. Translating gives CASSLVGTGGLYEQYF.

The CDR3 reads CASSPRGARAYF. CDR3 nucleotide sequence: TGTGCCAGCAGTCCCCGCGGGGCCAGGGCGTACTTC. The chain uses TRBV27 and TRBJ2-7; tentative D call: TRBD2 (6 bases). The CDR3 consists of 12 residues. V lost 5 bases and J lost 12, with 17 bases in between. CDR1 is MNHEY, CDR2 SMNVEV, per germline (reference sequence).

CDR3 DNA: TGCGCCAGCAGCTACGACAGGGACTACAATGAGCAGTTCTTC. Protein: CASSYDRDYNEQFF. This rearrangement joins TRBV5-1 to TRBJ2-1; 7 bases map to TRBD1. Germline values: CDR1 SGHRS, CDR2 YFSETQ. Trimming cost V 3 bases and J 3 bases; bases outside gene matches: 3. The CDR3 sequence is 14 residues long.

This clonotype was detected many times. V and J are TRBV15 and TRBJ2-2; D is tentatively TRBD1 or TRBD2 (5 bases each). Germline V lookup: CDR1 LNHNV, CDR2 YYDKDF (reference sequence). The CDR3 consists of 16 residues. Trimming cost V 4 bases and J 10 bases, with 22 bases left between them. In DNA, the CDR3 is TGTGCCACCAGCAAGTTGTATGGGACGAAATCCATGGAGCTGTTTTTT. Translating it yields CATSKLYGTKSMELFF.

V is TRBV20-1 and J is TRBJ2-7; a possible D gene is TRBD2 (6 bases). The CDR3 totals 13 residues. CDR1 DFQATT and CDR2 SNEGSKA come from the germline V gene (reference sequence). With 0 bases removed from V and 5 bases from J, the gap between germline ends came to 11 bases. CDR3 sequence: CSARDMGEDEQYF. CDR3 DNA sequence: TGCAGTGCTAGAGATATGGGGGAGGACGAGCAGTACTTC.

V usage is TRBV12-3 or TRBV12-4 and J usage is TRBJ1-1, with a weak D call TRBD1 (5 bases). Between the trimmed V and J ends, which lost 2 bases and 0 bases, there was a span of 10 bases. The CDR3 has 15 residues. CDR3 nucleotide sequence: TGTGCCAGCAGTTTATCCCGGGGCATGAACACTGAAGCTTTCTTT. Translating it yields CASSLSRGMNTEAFF.

The chain uses TRBV5-4 and TRBJ2-2; tentative D call: TRBD1 (6 bases). CDR1 SGHNT and CDR2 YYREEE come from the germline V gene (reference sequence). The CDR3 is 15 amino acids. Trimming stripped 5 bases from V and 4 bases from J, with 15 bases between. This CDR3 reads CASRPVTGSTGELFF. CDR3 nucleotide sequence: TGTGCCAGCAGACCGGTTACAGGGAGCACCGGGGAGCTGTTTTTT.

This clonotype was counted many times. The rearrangement joins TRBV7-2 to TRBJ2-6; D remains ambiguous. There are 16 residues in the CDR3. Trimming removed 1 base from V and 0 bases from J, with 7 bases in between. In germline, CDR1 is SGHTA, CDR2 FQGNSA. The CDR3 loop reads CASSLGLASGANVLTF. CDR3 coding DNA: TGTGCCAGCAGCTTAGGACTTGCCTCTGGGGCCAACGTCCTGACTTTC.

In this sample, this clonotype turned up many times. V and J are TRBV7-9 and TRBJ1-1; TRBD1 might be the D (5 bases). Germline CDR1 reads SEHNR; CDR2 reads FQNEAQ (reference sequence). This CDR3 contains 17 residues. The V and J ends lost 1 base and 0 bases respectively, with 15 bases between them. In DNA, the CDR3 is TGTGCCAGCAGCTTAGAAAGGGGCAGCTCCATGAACACTGAAGCTTTCTTT. It specifies CASSLERGSSMNTEAFF.

This clonotype was counted at least ten times. The chain employs TRBV7-2 and TRBJ1-2; possibly TRBD1 for D (5 bases). Germline values: CDR1 SGHTA, CDR2 FQGNSA. Deletions cut 5 bases from V and 2 bases from J, with 12 bases between. The length of the CDR3 is 14 residues. Here the CDR3 reads CASSPQTVNYGYTF. The CDR3 DNA is TGTGCCAGCAGCCCGCAGACAGTGAACTATGGCTACACCTTC.

This clonotype came up a few times. The V call is TRBV4-2, the J call TRBJ2-5; 14 bases align to TRBD2. With 4 bases clipped from V and 1 base from J, the junction kept 5 bases outside the gene matches. The V gene's germline CDR1 is LGHNA and CDR2 YNFKEQ. The CDR3 covers 17 residues. The CDR3 DNA reads as TGTGCCAGCAGCCTCGGGACTAGCGGGGGATTCCAAGAGACCCAGTACTTC. It encodes CASSLGTSGGFQETQYF.

This clonotype was picked up many times. V and J are TRBV2 and TRBJ1-1, with a possible D match to TRBD1 (6 bases). The CDR3 spans 15 residues. V dropped 7 bases and J dropped 0 bases, with 15 bases sitting between them. Germline V gene sequence: CDR1 SNHLY, CDR2 FYNNEI. The CDR3 nucleotides read TGTGCCAGCACCGTGGGGCAGGGGATGAACACTGAAGCTTTCTTT. It specifies CASTVGQGMNTEAFF. The full variable domain, its missing parts supplied by reference TRBV2 and TRBJ1-1, is EPEVTQTPSHQVTQMGQEVILRCVPISNHLYFYWYRQILGQKVEFLVSFYNNEISEKSEIFDDQFSVERPDGSNFTLKIRSTKLEDSAMYFCASTVGQGMNTEAFFGQGTRLTVV.

V usage is TRBV4-1 and J usage is TRBJ1-4; D possibly corresponds to TRBD1 (5 bases). Germline loops: CDR1 MGHRA, CDR2 YSYEKL. There are 16 residues in the CDR3. V lost 5 bases and J 4 bases, leaving 17 bases between the germline ends. The CDR3 DNA follows: TGCGCCAGCAGCGATAGTCCCCGGGGCCATAATGAAAAACTGTTTTTT. Translated: CASSDSPRGHNEKLFF.

This clonotype showed up many times. CDR3 DNA: TGTGCCAGCAGCTCTATTACCCTCCCTGGAAGGGATAGCAATCAGCCCCAGCATTTT. Translating gives CASSSITLPGRDSNQPQHF. The genes are TRBV7-2 and TRBJ1-5, with D hard to call. Trimming left V 4 bases short and J 0 bases short, with 22 bases between. The CDR3 runs to 19 residues. Germline assignment: CDR1 SGHTA and CDR2 FQGNSA.

The rearrangement links TRBV19 to TRBJ2-1; D not certain. Germline CDR1 and CDR2: LNHDA and SQIVND (reference sequence). The V end was cut by 5 bases, the J end by 12 bases, with 20 bases between. This CDR3 region has 14 residues. As DNA, the CDR3 is TGTGCCAGTAGTCCCACCCCCGGATTGGGAAGGCAGTTCTTC. Residues: CASSPTPGLGRQFF.

In its sample, this clonotype was seen many times. This chain links TRBV6-4 with TRBJ2-3, with D possibly being TRBD1 (7 bases). From germline, CDR1 is MRHNA and CDR2 SNTAGT. Trimming shortened V by 5 bases and J by 3 bases, and 21 bases separated the two germline ends. The CDR3 is made up of 17 amino acids. The CDR3 DNA follows: TGTGCCAGCAGTACTCCTGTCGGACAGGAGGGGACAGATACGCAGTATTTT. Translation: CASSTPVGQEGTDTQYF.